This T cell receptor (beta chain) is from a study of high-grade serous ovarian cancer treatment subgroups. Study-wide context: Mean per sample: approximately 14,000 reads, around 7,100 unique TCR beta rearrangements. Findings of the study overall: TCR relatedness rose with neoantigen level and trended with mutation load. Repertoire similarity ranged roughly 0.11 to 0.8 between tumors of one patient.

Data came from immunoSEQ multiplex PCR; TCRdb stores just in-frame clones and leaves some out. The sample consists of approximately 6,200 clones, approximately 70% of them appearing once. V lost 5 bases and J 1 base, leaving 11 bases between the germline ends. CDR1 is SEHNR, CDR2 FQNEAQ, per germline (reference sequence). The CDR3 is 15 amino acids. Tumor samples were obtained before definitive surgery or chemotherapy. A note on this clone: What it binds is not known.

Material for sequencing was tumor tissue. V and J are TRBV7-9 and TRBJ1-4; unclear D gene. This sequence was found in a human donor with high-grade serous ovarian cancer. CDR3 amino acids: CASSPSGRTNEKLFF. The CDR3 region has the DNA TGTGCCAGCAGCCCCTCCGGGCGAACTAATGAAAAACTGTTTTTT. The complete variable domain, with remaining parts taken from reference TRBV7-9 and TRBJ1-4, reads DTGVSQNPRHKITKRGQNVTFRCDPISEHNRLYWYRQTLGQGPEFLTYFQNEAQLEKSRLLSDRFSAERPKGSFSTLEIQRTEQGDSAMYLCASSPSGRTNEKLFFGSGTQLSVL.